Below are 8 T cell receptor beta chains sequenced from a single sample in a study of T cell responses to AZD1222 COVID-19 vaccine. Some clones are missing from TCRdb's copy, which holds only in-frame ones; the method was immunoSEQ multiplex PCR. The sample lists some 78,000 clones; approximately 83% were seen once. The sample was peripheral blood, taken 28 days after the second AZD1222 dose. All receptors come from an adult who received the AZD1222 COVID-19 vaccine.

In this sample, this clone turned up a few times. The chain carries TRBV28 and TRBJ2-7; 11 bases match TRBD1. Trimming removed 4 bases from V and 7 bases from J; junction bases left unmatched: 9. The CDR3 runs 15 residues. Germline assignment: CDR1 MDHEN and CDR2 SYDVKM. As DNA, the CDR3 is TGTGCCAGCAGTTCCCTGGACAGGGGGCTGGGGGAGCAGTACTTC. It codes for CASSSLDRGLGEQYF.

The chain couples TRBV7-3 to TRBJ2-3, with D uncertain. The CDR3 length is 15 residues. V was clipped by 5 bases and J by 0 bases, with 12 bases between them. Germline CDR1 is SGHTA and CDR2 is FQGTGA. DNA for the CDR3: TGTGCCAGCAGCCCAGGATTAATTAGCACAGATACGCAGTATTTT. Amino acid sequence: CASSPGLISTDTQYF.

CDR3 in DNA: TGTGCCACCAGCAGAGATCCCCCGACAGCTCTGCGAAATCAGCCCCAGCATTTT. Protein product: CATSRDPPTALRNQPQHF. This chain connects TRBV15 to TRBJ1-5; D possibly corresponds to TRBD1 (5 bases). The CDR3 length is 18 residues. The germline gives CDR1 LNHNV, CDR2 YYDKDF (reference sequence). Trimming shortened V by 0 bases and J by 4 bases, and 19 bases separated the two germline ends. The complete variable domain, with remaining parts taken from reference TRBV15 and TRBJ1-5, reads DAMVIQNPRYQVTQFGKPVTLSCSQTLNHNVMYWYQQKSSQAPKLLFHYYDKDFNNEADTPDNFQSRRPNTSFCFLDIRSPGLGDTAMYLCATSRDPPTALRNQPQHFGDGTRLSIL.

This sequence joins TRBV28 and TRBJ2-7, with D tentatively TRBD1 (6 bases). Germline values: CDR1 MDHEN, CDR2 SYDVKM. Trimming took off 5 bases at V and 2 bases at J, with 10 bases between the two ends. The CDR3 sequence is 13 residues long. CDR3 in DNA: TGTGCCAGCAGTAGACAGGTAACCTACGAGCAGTACTTC. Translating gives CASSRQVTYEQYF.

The CDR3 reads CANRDRVYEQYF. CDR3 DNA: TGCGCCAACCGGGACAGGGTCTACGAGCAGTACTTC. The chain uses TRBV10-1 and TRBJ2-7; 9 positions match TRBD1. The length of the CDR3 is 12 residues. Per germline, CDR1 WNHNN and CDR2 SYGVQD (reference sequence). J was trimmed by 3 bases and V by 10 bases; bases with no gene match: 4.

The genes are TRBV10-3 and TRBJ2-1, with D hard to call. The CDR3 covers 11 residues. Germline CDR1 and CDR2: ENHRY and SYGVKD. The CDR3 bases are TGTGCGGCAGGAACCTACAATGAGCAGTTCTTC. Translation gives CAAGTYNEQFF.

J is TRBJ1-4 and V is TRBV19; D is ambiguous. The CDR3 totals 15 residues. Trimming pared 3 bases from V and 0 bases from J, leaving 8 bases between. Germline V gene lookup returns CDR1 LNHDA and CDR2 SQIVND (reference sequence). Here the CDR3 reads CASSMAAATNEKLFF. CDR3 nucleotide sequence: TGTGCCAGTAGTATGGCAGCCGCAACTAATGAAAAACTGTTTTTT.

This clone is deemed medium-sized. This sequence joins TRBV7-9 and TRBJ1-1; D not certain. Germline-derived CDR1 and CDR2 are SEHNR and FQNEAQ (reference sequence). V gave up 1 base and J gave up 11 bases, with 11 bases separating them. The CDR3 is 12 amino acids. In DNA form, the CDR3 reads TGTGCCAGCAGCTTAGTGGGTGAGGATGCTTTCTTT. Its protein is CASSLVGEDAFF. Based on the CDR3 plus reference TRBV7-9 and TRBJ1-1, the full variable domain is DTGVSQNPRHKITKRGQNVTFRCDPISEHNRLYWYRQTLGQGPEFLTYFQNEAQLEKSRLLSDRFSAERPKGSFSTLEIQRTEQGDSAMYLCASSLVGEDAFFGQGTRLTVV.